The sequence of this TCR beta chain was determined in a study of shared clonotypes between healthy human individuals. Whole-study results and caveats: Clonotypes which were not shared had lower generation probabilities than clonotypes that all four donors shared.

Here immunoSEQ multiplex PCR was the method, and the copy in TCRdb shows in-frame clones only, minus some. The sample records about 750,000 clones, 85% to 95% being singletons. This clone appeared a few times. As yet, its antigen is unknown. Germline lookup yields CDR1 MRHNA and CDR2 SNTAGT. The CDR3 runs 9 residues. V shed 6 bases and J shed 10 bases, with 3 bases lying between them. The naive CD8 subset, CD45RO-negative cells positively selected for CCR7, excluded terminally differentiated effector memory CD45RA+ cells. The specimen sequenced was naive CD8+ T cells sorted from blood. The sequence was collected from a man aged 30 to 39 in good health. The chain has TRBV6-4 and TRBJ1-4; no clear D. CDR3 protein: CASRAKLFF. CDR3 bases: TGTGCCAGCAGGGCAAAACTGTTTTTT.